This T cell receptor beta chain is from a study of blood T cell repertoires in COVID-19. Study as a whole: The origin of the acute and convalescent COVID-19 samples was the United States, Italy and Spain. Sources were T cells, B-cell-depleted T cells, or PBMCs; the material itself was cDNA or gDNA.

Germline assignment: CDR1 SGHDT and CDR2 YYEEEE. The J segment lost 6 bases and the V segment lost 3 bases, leaving 9 bases of the junction unmatched. The CDR3 runs to 16 residues. Source study methods: Nucleated cell number was recorded as an estimate derived from reference gene primer amplification. Method: immunoSEQ multiplex PCR; TCRdb's copy keeps in-frame clones and lacks some. The DNA was the basis for D and trimming; V, J and clone size are from that table. The sample lists some 230,000 clones; around four fifths were seen once. Sequences were obtained from peripheral blood. This TCR came from an older woman who had recovered from COVID-19. The chain links TRBV5-6 to TRBJ1-6; 7 bases line up with TRBD1. In DNA form, the CDR3 reads TGTGCCAGCAGCTCAATACAGGGGATTGCTAATTCACCCCTCCACTTT. Protein product: CASSSIQGIANSPLHF.